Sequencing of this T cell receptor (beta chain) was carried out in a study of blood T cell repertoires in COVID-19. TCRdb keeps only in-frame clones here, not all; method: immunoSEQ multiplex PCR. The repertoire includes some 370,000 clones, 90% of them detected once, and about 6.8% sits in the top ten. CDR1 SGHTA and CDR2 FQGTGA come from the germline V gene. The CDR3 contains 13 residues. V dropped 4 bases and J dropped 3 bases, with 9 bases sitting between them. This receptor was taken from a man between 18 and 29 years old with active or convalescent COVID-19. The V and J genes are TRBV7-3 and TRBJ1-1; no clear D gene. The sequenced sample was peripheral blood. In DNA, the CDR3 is TGTGCCAGCAGCTCTAGTGGGTACACTGAAGCTTTCTTT. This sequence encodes CASSSSGYTEAFF.